This T cell receptor beta chain came from a study of shared clonotypes between healthy human individuals. Study context: Used for every donor were three CD4 naive, three CD4 memory, two CD8 naive and one CD8 memory plate.

Points on this clone: No antigen is known for it.

Naivety among CD8 cells was defined by CD45RO negativity and positive CCR7 selection, thereby excluding terminally differentiated effector memory CD45RA+ cells. This table comes from immunoSEQ multiplex PCR, and its TCRdb copy is limited to in-frame clones, with some not included. The sample shows about 590,000 clones, roughly 95% of them seen only once. Study findings and constraints: An expected dependence of interdonor clonotype sharing on sequencing depth was noted. Compared with clonotypes that all four donors shared, non-shared clonotypes had lower generation probabilities. The study found roughly 5% of naive CD4 clonotypes shared across four donors.

This CDR3 has 15 residues. Germline V lookup: CDR1 MGHDK, CDR2 SYGVNS. Deletions cut 4 bases from V and 1 base from J, with 14 bases between. This clonotype originated in a woman aged 25 to 39 in good health. This sequence joins TRBV25-1 and TRBJ2-7; unclear D gene. The source material was naive CD8+ T cells sorted from blood. In nucleotides, the CDR3 is TGTGCCAGCAGTGGAATATTGGCGGCTTCCTACGAGCAGTACTTC. Its translation is CASSGILAASYEQYF.